Here is one T cell receptor beta chain with its context. The sample comes from a study of cytomegalovirus exposure and HLA in healthy donors. Amplification used 60 Vbeta primers and 13 Jbeta primers. Using immunoSEQ multiplex PCR, the repertoire was profiled, and TCRdb retains in-frame clones only, with some absent. The sample lists some 90,000 clones, 76% seen once, with just over 3% in the top ten. Germline loops: CDR1 MNHEY, CDR2 SVGAGI. The CDR3 sequence is 14 residues long. V trimming: 6 bases; J trimming: 7 bases; junction bases outside the gene matches: 8. This clonotype was sampled from a man aged 35 to 55 in good health and CMV-seronegative. What was sequenced was PBMCs. The rearrangement links TRBV6-5 to TRBJ2-2; the match to TRBD1 covers 7 bases. DNA for the CDR3: TGTGCCAGCAGACGACAGGGTCAGATCGGGGAGCTGTTTTTT. As protein: CASRRQGQIGELFF.